Presented here are 25 T cell receptor beta chains from one specimen sequenced in a study of T cells in pancreatic ductal adenocarcinoma (TCRdb year 2017). Pancreatic ductal adenocarcinoma patients who had undergone surgery without neoadjuvant therapy were selected. Library preparation employed the immunoSEQ multiplex PCR assay. This immuneACCESS table, as held by TCRdb, lists in-frame sequences with V and J called but not all clones. Of the missing ones, under half trace to an unresolved V gene in checked studies; the others have no known cause. The sample table lists roughly 100,000 clones, 90% to 95% of them with a count of one. The top ten clones comprise roughly 3.1% of the sample. The source material was PBMCs. The receptors derive from a human donor with pancreatic ductal adenocarcinoma.

The rearrangement links TRBV30 to TRBJ2-3; TRBD1 agrees at 9 bases. CDR1 and CDR2 (germline): GTSNPN, SVGIG (reference sequence). The CDR3 runs 13 residues. V lost 5 bases and J lost 4; bases outside the gene matches: 4. The DNA for the CDR3 is TGTGCCTGGGACAGGGGGTTGGCAGATACGCAGTATTTT. It codes for CAWDRGLADTQYF. The variable domain in full, completed from reference TRBV30 and TRBJ2-3, reads SQTIHQWPATLVQPVGSPLSLECTVEGTSNPNLYWYRQAAGRGLQLLFYSVGIGQISSEVPQNLSASRPQDRQFILSSKKLLLSDSGFYLCAWDRGLADTQYFGPGTRLTVL.

J is TRBJ2-6 and V is TRBV19, with D possibly matching TRBD2 (6 bases). The CDR3 runs to 15 residues. Trimming took off 3 bases at V and 4 bases at J, with 10 bases between the two ends. Germline-derived CDR1 and CDR2 are LNHDA and SQIVND (reference sequence). CDR3 loop: CASSISGAGANVLTF. CDR3 in DNA: TGTGCCAGTAGTATTAGCGGCGCAGGGGCCAACGTCCTGACTTTC.

This clone has a handful of counts. This chain joins TRBV5-1 and TRBJ2-1; no firm D call. The CDR3 consists of 13 residues. Trimming removed 0 bases from V and 6 bases from J, with 7 bases in between. Germline V gene data show CDR1 as SGHRS and CDR2 as YFSETQ. In DNA, the CDR3 is TGCGCCAGCAGCTTGGCGTCCCTCAATGAGCAGTTCTTC. This sequence encodes CASSLASLNEQFF.

J is TRBJ2-5 and V is TRBV4-3, with 7 bases fitting TRBD1. Germline trimming cut 0 bases from V and 4 bases from J; bases unmatched to any gene: 14. The CDR3 spans 18 residues. Germline CDR1 is LGHNA and CDR2 is YSLEER. DNA for the CDR3: TGCGCCAGCAGCCAAGATACGGGGACAGTTGCCATGAGAGAGACCCAGTACTTC. Protein: CASSQDTGTVAMRETQYF.

The chain recombines TRBV10-3 with TRBJ2-7, with 7 bases fitting TRBD1. CDR1 and CDR2 from the germline V gene are ENHRY and SYGVKD. Losses at the gene ends were 10 bases for V and 0 bases for J; bases not matched to a gene: 3. The CDR3 is made up of 12 amino acids. Here the CDR3 DNA reads TGTGCCACTGGGGACAGCTCCTACGAGCAGTACTTC. Residues: CATGDSSYEQYF.

The rearrangement links TRBV7-9 to TRBJ2-2; the match to TRBD2 covers 7 bases. J lost 3 bases, V lost 4 bases, and 5 bases had no gene match. Germline CDR1 SEHNR, CDR2 FQNEAQ (reference sequence). The CDR3 length is 15 residues. CDR3: CASSWEGGHTGELFF. The CDR3 nucleotides are TGTGCCAGCAGCTGGGAGGGAGGGCACACCGGGGAGCTGTTTTTT. Filled out from reference TRBV7-9 and TRBJ2-2, the complete variable domain reads DTGVSQNPRHKITKRGQNVTFRCDPISEHNRLYWYRQTLGQGPEFLTYFQNEAQLEKSRLLSDRFSAERPKGSFSTLEIQRTEQGDSAMYLCASSWEGGHTGELFFGEGSRLTVL.

The chain uses TRBV4-3 and TRBJ2-2; no clear D. The CDR3 runs 13 residues. V lost 6 bases and J 5 bases, leaving 10 bases between the germline ends. CDR1 LGHNA and CDR2 YSLEER come from the germline V gene. CDR3 loop: CASSRGMTGELFF. As DNA, the CDR3 is TGCGCCAGCAGTCGCGGAATGACCGGGGAGCTGTTTTTT.

The CDR3 reads CASSETSGKNIQYF. The CDR3 DNA reads as TGTGCCAGCAGCGAAACTAGCGGGAAAAACATTCAGTACTTC. The chain links TRBV5-4 to TRBJ2-4; 9 bases match TRBD2. Germline CDR1 SGHNT, CDR2 YYREEE (reference sequence). The CDR3 is 14 residues long. V shed 4 bases and J 4 bases; nucleotides not matched to a gene: 3.

The chain joins TRBV7-2 to TRBJ1-3; 8 positions match TRBD1. Losses at the gene ends were 3 bases for V and 2 bases for J; bases not matched to a gene: 3. From germline, CDR1 is SGHTA and CDR2 FQGNSA. The CDR3 sequence is 15 residues long. CDR3 nucleotides: TGTGCCAGCAGCTTCCAGGACAGGGCTGGAAACACCATATATTTT. Protein product: CASSFQDRAGNTIYF.

The sample holds a few counts of this clone. CDR3 loop: CASSQGRGQRVQPQHF. The CDR3 DNA reads TGCGCCAGCAGCCAAGGGCGAGGACAGAGGGTCCAGCCCCAGCATTTT. This sequence joins TRBV4-1 and TRBJ1-5, with D possibly matching TRBD1 (6 bases). V was trimmed by 1 base and J by 7 bases, leaving 17 bases between them. Germline loops: CDR1 MGHRA, CDR2 YSYEKL. CDR3 length equals 16 residues.

The J gene is TRBJ2-7, the V gene TRBV27; D possibly corresponds to TRBD1 (5 bases). V was pared by 4 bases and J by 6 bases, with 19 bases between. Germline CDR1 and CDR2: MNHEY and SMNVEV (reference sequence). The CDR3 length is 15 residues. This chain's CDR3 is CASSYSGLSLREQYF. In DNA, the CDR3 is TGTGCCAGCAGTTACTCAGGGCTATCACTACGCGAGCAGTACTTC.

This clone came up once. The genes are TRBV28 and TRBJ2-7, with TRBD1 matching over 9 bases. CDR1 and CDR2 from the germline V gene are MDHEN and SYDVKM. CDR3 length equals 14 residues. Trimming cost V 1 base and J 5 bases; bases outside gene matches: 3. CDR3 nucleotides: TGTGCCAGCAGTTTATCACAGGGGGCCGACGAGCAGTACTTC. Protein: CASSLSQGADEQYF.

The genes are TRBV5-1 and TRBJ1-1; no reliable D call. Looked up from germline, CDR1 is SGHRS and CDR2 is YFSETQ. The CDR3 has 15 amino acids. Trimming took off 0 bases at V and 1 base at J, with 10 bases between the two ends. CDR3 DNA: TGCGCCAGCAGCTTGGTTCTTGAGGGGAACACTGAAGCTTTCTTT. Amino acid sequence: CASSLVLEGNTEAFF.

V gene TRBV19 combines with J gene TRBJ2-1; 7 bases match TRBD2. CDR1 is LNHDA, CDR2 SQIVND, per germline (reference sequence). The CDR3 sequence is 14 residues long. After removal of 5 bases from V and 8 bases from J, the junction contained 9 bases not matched to a gene. This CDR3 reads CASSFHRDYYEQFF. The CDR3 DNA follows: TGTGCCAGTAGTTTCCACCGGGACTATTATGAGCAGTTCTTC. The whole variable domain, filled in from reference TRBV19 and TRBJ2-1, reads DGGITQSPKYLFRKEGQNVTLSCEQNLNHDAMYWYRQDPGQGLRLIYYSQIVNDFQKGDIAEGYSVSREKKESFPLTVTSAQKNPTAFYLCASSFHRDYYEQFFGPGTRLTVL.

This rearrangement joins TRBV7-8 to TRBJ2-1; a possible D gene is TRBD2 (5 bases). Germline V lookup: CDR1 SGHVS, CDR2 FQNEAQ. The length of the CDR3 is 15 residues. Between the trimmed V and J ends, which lost 5 bases and 1 base, there was a span of 12 bases. The CDR3 DNA sequence: TGTGCCAGCAGCCCTGGGCGGGCGTCCTACAATGAGCAGTTCTTC. Residues: CASSPGRASYNEQFF.

The rearrangement links TRBV5-1 to TRBJ1-5, with D perhaps matching TRBD1 (6 bases). The CDR3 is 15 amino acids. Germline CDR1 and CDR2: SGHRS and YFSETQ. V was pared by 4 bases and J by 5 bases, with 16 bases between. DNA of the CDR3: TGCGCCAGCAGCGGGAACAGGGACCGAGATCAGCCCCAGCATTTT. Protein product: CASSGNRDRDQPQHF.

Written as DNA, the CDR3 is TGTGCCAGTAGTATTGTAGCGGGAGAGACCCAGTACTTC. It translates to CASSIVAGETQYF. The rearrangement links TRBV19 to TRBJ2-5; TRBD2 matches 7 bases. The CDR3 loop spans 13 amino acids. Germline V lookup: CDR1 LNHDA, CDR2 SQIVND (reference sequence). V trimming: 3 bases; J trimming: 4 bases; junction bases outside the gene matches: 2.

This chain joins TRBV13 and TRBJ2-1, with 9 bases aligning to TRBD2. The CDR3 has 17 amino acids. V shed 5 bases and J 1 base; nucleotides not matched to a gene: 9. Germline V gene sequence: CDR1 PRHDT, CDR2 FYEKMQ (reference sequence). The CDR3 spells CASSPFAGGESYNEQFF. The CDR3 DNA follows: TGTGCCAGCAGCCCCTTCGCGGGAGGGGAATCCTACAATGAGCAGTTCTTC.

This chain connects TRBV28 to TRBJ2-1, with 9 bases identical to TRBD2. CDR1 and CDR2 (germline): MDHEN, SYDVKM. With 2 bases clipped from V and 8 bases from J, the junction kept 7 bases outside the gene matches. The CDR3 totals 15 residues. CDR3 amino acids: CASSLPATSGYEQFF. The DNA of the CDR3 is TGTGCCAGCAGTTTACCGGCGACTAGCGGTTATGAGCAGTTCTTC.

This clone was seen more than once but under ten times. The rearrangement links TRBV29-1 to TRBJ1-5, with D perhaps TRBD1 (5 bases). V lost 0 bases, J lost 6 bases, and 6 bases lay in between. Germline V CDR1 and CDR2: SQVTM, ANQGSEA. CDR3 length equals 12 residues. The DNA of the CDR3 is TGCAGCGTTGAAGAGGGGGGTCAGCCCCAGCATTTT. Its protein is CSVEEGGQPQHF. Drawing the rest from reference TRBV29-1 and TRBJ1-5, the complete variable domain is SAVISQKPSRDICQRGTSLTIQCQVDSQVTMMFWYRQQPGQSLTLIATANQGSEATYESGFVIDKFPISRPNLTFSTLTVSNMSPEDSSIYLCSVEEGGQPQHFGDGTRLSIL.

The chain employs TRBV6-4 and TRBJ2-7, with 10 bases matching TRBD2. CDR1 and CDR2 from the germline V gene are MRHNA and SNTAGT. CDR3 length: 14 residues. V was clipped by 10 bases and J by 1 base; unmatched bases: 7. CDR3 nucleotide sequence: TGTGCCACATCAGTACTAGCGGGATCCTACGAGCAGTACTTC. The encoded protein is CATSVLAGSYEQYF.

This chain joins TRBV6-1 and TRBJ1-2; no firm D call. This CDR3 contains 12 residues. V lost 3 bases and J 3 bases, leaving 5 bases between the germline ends. Germline lookup yields CDR1 MNHNS and CDR2 SASEGT. The CDR3 DNA follows: TGTGCCAGCAGTGACAGATACTATGGCTACACCTTC. Amino acid sequence: CASSDRYYGYTF.

The rearrangement uses TRBV11-3 and TRBJ1-1; 10 positions match TRBD1. This CDR3 is built from 15 residues. Germline CDR1 reads SGHNT; CDR2 reads YENEEA. Trimming removed 4 bases from V and 1 base from J; junction bases left unmatched: 3. CDR3 nucleotide sequence: TGTGCCAGCAGCTCTGGGACAGGGGCGAACACTGAAGCTTTCTTT. This translates into CASSSGTGANTEAFF.

The chain is built from TRBV10-3 and TRBJ2-1; 9 nucleotides agree with TRBD2. Unmatched junction bases numbered 5, after V lost 4 bases and J lost 10 bases. Germline-derived CDR1 and CDR2 are ENHRY and SYGVKD. This CDR3 region has 13 residues. The CDR3 region is CAISAGTSWEQFF. The CDR3 bases are TGTGCCATCAGTGCCGGGACTAGCTGGGAGCAGTTCTTC.

The genes are TRBV18 and TRBJ2-7; 7 bases match TRBD1. Trimming took 0 bases from V and 5 from J; bases not matched to a gene: 4. CDR3 length: 14 amino acids. Germline values: CDR1 KGHSH, CDR2 LQKENI. This CDR3 is CASSPPGQWDEQYF. In DNA, the CDR3 is TGTGCCAGCTCACCACCGGGACAGTGGGACGAGCAGTACTTC.